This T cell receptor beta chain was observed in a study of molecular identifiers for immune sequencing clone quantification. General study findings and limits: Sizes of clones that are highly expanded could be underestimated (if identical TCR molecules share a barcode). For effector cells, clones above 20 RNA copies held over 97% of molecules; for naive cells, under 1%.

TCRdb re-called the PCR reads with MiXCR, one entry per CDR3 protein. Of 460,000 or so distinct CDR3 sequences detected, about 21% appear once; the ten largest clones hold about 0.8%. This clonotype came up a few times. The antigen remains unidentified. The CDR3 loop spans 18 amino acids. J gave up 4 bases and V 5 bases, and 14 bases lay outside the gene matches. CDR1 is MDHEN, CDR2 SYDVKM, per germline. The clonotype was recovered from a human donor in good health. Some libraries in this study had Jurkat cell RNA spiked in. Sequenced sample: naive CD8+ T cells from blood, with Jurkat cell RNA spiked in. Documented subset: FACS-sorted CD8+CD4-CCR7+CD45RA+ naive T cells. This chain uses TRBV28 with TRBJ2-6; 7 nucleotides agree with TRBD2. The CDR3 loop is CASSGEGESQTGANVLTF. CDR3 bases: TGTGCCAGCAGTGGGGAGGGCGAATCACAAACCGGGGCCAACGTCCTGACTTTC.